These 16 T cell receptor beta chains came from one sample sequenced in a study of cytomegalovirus exposure and HLA in healthy donors (TCRdb year 2017). The method was the immunoSEQ multiplex PCR assay. For the multiplex PCR, a mixture combining 60 forward primers for TCR Vbeta segments and 13 reverse primers for TCR Jbeta segments was used. Imported from immuneACCESS, the table was reduced by TCRdb to in-frame sequences with V and J called. These copies leave out some clones; in studies compared against another copy, an unresolved V gene accounts for under half, and the cause of the remainder is not known. The table for this sample lists 200,000 or so clones; approximately 81% of them were counted only once. The ten largest clonotypes hold around 2% of the sample. The specimen sequenced was PBMCs. All receptors derive from a woman aged 18-35 years in good health and CMV-seropositive.

V gene TRBV2 combines with J gene TRBJ1-1; unclear D gene. CDR1 SNHLY and CDR2 FYNNEI come from the germline V gene. The CDR3 is 12 residues long. V was shortened by 5 bases and J by 9 bases, with 13 bases between the two germline ends. The chain's CDR3 is CASSPLTRKAFF. For the CDR3, the DNA is TGTGCCAGCAGTCCACTGACTCGGAAAGCTTTCTTT. Full variable domain (outside the CDR3, taken from reference TRBV2 and TRBJ1-1): EPEVTQTPSHQVTQMGQEVILRCVPISNHLYFYWYRQILGQKVEFLVSFYNNEISEKSEIFDDQFSVERPDGSNFTLKIRSTKLEDSAMYFCASSPLTRKAFFGQGTRLTVV.

This clone turned up a few times. This chain uses TRBV7-9 with TRBJ1-2, with 7 bases matching TRBD1. Unmatched junction bases numbered 7, after V lost 4 bases and J lost 8 bases. The length of the CDR3 is 13 residues. Germline CDR1 reads SEHNR; CDR2 reads FQNEAQ (reference sequence). The CDR3 DNA is TGTGCCAGCAGCTCCCTGACAGGGATCGGCTACACCTTC. This encodes CASSSLTGIGYTF.

The chain links TRBV4-1 to TRBJ1-2; 7 nucleotides line up with TRBD1. Trimming took 4 bases from V and 1 from J; bases not matched to a gene: 12. Germline V CDR1 and CDR2: MGHRA, YSYEKL. The CDR3 consists of 17 residues. Here the CDR3 reads CASSRLYPTGSNYGYTF. In DNA, the CDR3 is TGCGCCAGCAGCCGACTCTACCCGACAGGGAGTAACTATGGCTACACCTTC.

This clone came up a few times. The DNA for the CDR3 is TGTGCCATCAGTCCTGACGGTGGCAGGGGGCCTGGCACTGAAGCTTTCTTT. Amino acids: CAISPDGGRGPGTEAFF. The chain is built from TRBV10-3 and TRBJ1-1; 8 bases map to TRBD1. Germline V gene lookup returns CDR1 ENHRY and CDR2 SYGVKD. With V trimmed by 5 bases and J by 4 bases, 15 bases remained unmatched. The CDR3 consists of 17 residues.

This chain connects TRBV6-5 to TRBJ2-5, with 8 bases aligning to TRBD1. The ends lost 3 bases at V and 7 bases at J; junction bases unmatched: 7. CDR3 size: 14 residues. Germline-derived CDR1 and CDR2 are MNHEY and SVGAGI. The CDR3 loop is CASSYRTGIGTQYF. CDR3 nucleotides: TGTGCCAGCAGTTATAGGACAGGGATCGGGACCCAGTACTTC.

This clone was observed a few times. The chain employs TRBV7-9 and TRBJ2-4, with D maybe TRBD1 (6 bases). The V end lost 5 bases, the J end lost 0 bases, and 8 bases lay between the germline ends. Germline assignment: CDR1 SEHNR and CDR2 FQNEAQ (reference sequence). CDR3 length equals 14 residues. CDR3 nucleotide sequence: TGTGCCAGCAGCGACAGGCTAGCCAAAAACATTCAGTACTTC. This encodes CASSDRLAKNIQYF. The entire variable domain, with the rest obtained from reference TRBV7-9 and TRBJ2-4, is as follows: DTGVSQNPRHKITKRGQNVTFRCDPISEHNRLYWYRQTLGQGPEFLTYFQNEAQLEKSRLLSDRFSAERPKGSFSTLEIQRTEQGDSAMYLCASSDRLAKNIQYFGAGTRLSVL.

This chain joins TRBV2 and TRBJ1-2; 7 nucleotides align to TRBD1. Trimming took 9 bases from V and 9 from J; bases not matched to a gene: 7. Germline loops: CDR1 SNHLY, CDR2 FYNNEI. This CDR3 has 11 amino acids. CDR3 DNA sequence: TGTGCCAGAAGGGACAGCGGTAGCTACACCTTC. It codes for CARRDSGSYTF. Drawing the rest from reference TRBV2 and TRBJ1-2, the complete variable domain is EPEVTQTPSHQVTQMGQEVILRCVPISNHLYFYWYRQILGQKVEFLVSFYNNEISEKSEIFDDQFSVERPDGSNFTLKIRSTKLEDSAMYFCARRDSGSYTFGSGTRLTVV.

Of note for this clone: One end of the junction varies from germline; a read error may be responsible. The rearrangement uses TRBV2 and TRBJ1-2; 9 bases match TRBD1. The CDR3 spans 12 residues. Germline V lookup: CDR1 SNHLY, CDR2 FYNNEI. CDR3 loop: CASSEEGQGKAF. DNA for the CDR3: TGTGCCAGCAGTGAAGAGGGACAGGGCAAAGCCTTC.

The chain has TRBV6-6 and TRBJ2-3, with D tentatively TRBD1 (7 bases). This CDR3 is 15 amino acids long. The germline V gene encodes CDR1 MNHNY and CDR2 SVGAGI (reference sequence). Trimming removed 1 base from V and 4 bases from J, with 12 bases in between. CDR3 bases: TGTGCCAGCAGTTACTACGACAGGGAGGCAGATACGCAGTATTTT. Protein product: CASSYYDREADTQYF.

The chain carries TRBV7-2 and TRBJ1-4; D gene uncertain. The CDR3 has 15 amino acids. Trimming removed 4 bases from V and 0 bases from J, with 9 bases in between. Germline assignment: CDR1 SGHTA and CDR2 FQGNSA. The CDR3 sequence: CASSSGSATNEKLFF. The DNA of the CDR3 is TGTGCCAGCAGCTCCGGTTCTGCAACTAATGAAAAACTGTTTTTT. Combining the CDR3 with reference TRBV7-2 and TRBJ1-4 gives the whole variable domain GAGVSQSPSNKVTEKGKDVELRCDPISGHTALYWYRQSLGQGLEFLIYFQGNSAPDKSGLPSDRFSAERTGGSVSTLTIQRTQQEDSAVYLCASSSGSATNEKLFFGSGTQLSVL.

The CDR3 nucleotides are TGTGCCAGCAGCGAAACTAGCGGGGGGGCCGGCGATACGCAGTATTTT. This encodes CASSETSGGAGDTQYF. V gene TRBV9 combines with J gene TRBJ2-3; 13 nucleotides match TRBD2. CDR3 length equals 16 residues. Germline V gene lookup returns CDR1 SGDLS and CDR2 YYNGEE. The trim removed 3 bases at V and 6 bases at J, leaving 7 bases unmatched.

V is TRBV25-1 and J is TRBJ1-1; the match to TRBD1 covers 7 bases. The germline V gene has CDR1 MGHDK and CDR2 SYGVNS. V trimming: 2 bases; J trimming: 6 bases; junction bases outside the gene matches: 6. CDR3 length equals 14 residues. The CDR3 region is CASSELDRDPEAFF. The CDR3 region has the DNA TGTGCCAGCAGTGAACTCGACAGGGACCCTGAAGCTTTCTTT.

The chain uses TRBV28 and TRBJ2-1; TRBD2 agrees at 7 bases. Trimming took 3 bases from V and 1 from J; bases not matched to a gene: 3. The CDR3 totals 15 residues. Germline CDR1 is MDHEN and CDR2 is SYDVKM. Here the CDR3 reads CASSFFGGSYNEQFF. CDR3 DNA sequence: TGTGCCAGCAGTTTTTTCGGGGGGTCCTACAATGAGCAGTTCTTC. The full variable domain, rest sourced from reference TRBV28 and TRBJ2-1, is DVKVTQSSRYLVKRTGEKVFLECVQDMDHENMFWYRQDPGLGLRLIYFSYDVKMKEKGDIPEGYSVSREKKERFSLILESASTNQTSMYLCASSFFGGSYNEQFFGPGTRLTVL.

The chain uses TRBV5-5 and TRBJ1-2, with 9 bases identical to TRBD1. In germline, CDR1 is SGHKS, CDR2 YYEKEE (reference sequence). This CDR3 has 13 amino acids. Germline trimming cut 0 bases from V and 8 bases from J; bases unmatched to any gene: 2. The CDR3 loop is CASSLGDREGYTF. The CDR3 DNA is TGTGCCAGCAGCTTGGGGGACAGGGAAGGCTACACCTTC. The variable domain in full, completed from reference TRBV5-5 and TRBJ1-2, reads DAGVTQSPTHLIKTRGQQVTLRCSPISGHKSVSWYQQVLGQGPQFIFQYYEKEERGRGNFPDRFSARQFPNYSSELNVNALLLGDSALYLCASSLGDREGYTFGSGTRLTVV.

The genes are TRBV5-1 and TRBJ1-2, with TRBD1 matching 10 bases. The CDR3 is 14 amino acids. V lost 4 bases, J lost 3 bases, and 3 bases stayed unmatched. CDR1 SGHRS and CDR2 YFSETQ come from the germline V gene. CDR3: CASSRGQGDYGYTF. The CDR3 DNA sequence: TGCGCCAGCAGCCGTGGACAGGGGGACTATGGCTACACCTTC.

The rearrangement links TRBV28 to TRBJ1-6; D is perhaps TRBD1 (6 bases). The V end was cut by 9 bases, the J end by 7 bases, with 16 bases between. Germline-derived CDR1 and CDR2 are MDHEN and SYDVKM. The length of the CDR3 is 14 residues. The CDR3: CASGRGATNSPLHF. The CDR3, as DNA: TGTGCCAGTGGGAGGGGGGCAACCAATTCACCCCTCCACTTT.